This T cell receptor (beta chain) is drawn from a study of OX40 agonist ivuxolimab in advanced cancers. This clone occurred once. This CDR3 is built from 14 residues. Germline V lookup: CDR1 MNHEY, CDR2 SMNVEV (reference sequence). V dropped 5 bases and J dropped 1 base, with 12 bases sitting between them. Repertoires were generated with immunoSEQ multiplex PCR, while TCRdb's copy carries only in-frame clones and drops some. The data show around 19,000 clones, with 80% to 95% seen just once and around 60% held by the top ten. The sequence came from an adult with an advanced solid tumor such as melanoma, head and neck, liver or kidney cancer. The V call is TRBV27, the J call TRBJ2-7, with D hard to call. The sequenced sample was CD4+ or CD8+ T cells sorted from blood, obtained in a trial of the OX40 agonist ivuxolimab. DNA for the CDR3: TGTGCCAGCAGTCCTCCAACAAATTCCTACGAGCAGTACTTC. As protein: CASSPPTNSYEQYF.